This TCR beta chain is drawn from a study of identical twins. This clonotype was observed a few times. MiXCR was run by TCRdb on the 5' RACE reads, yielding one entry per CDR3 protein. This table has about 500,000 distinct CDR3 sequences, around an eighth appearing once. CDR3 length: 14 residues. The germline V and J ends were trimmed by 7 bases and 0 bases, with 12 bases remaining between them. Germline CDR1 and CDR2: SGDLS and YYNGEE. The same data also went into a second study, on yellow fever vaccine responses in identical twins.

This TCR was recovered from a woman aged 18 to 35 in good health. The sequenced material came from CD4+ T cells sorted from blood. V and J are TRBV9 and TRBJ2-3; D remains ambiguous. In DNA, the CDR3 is TGTGCCAGCGCCACTGGGCGGAGCACAGATACGCAGTATTTT. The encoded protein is CASATGRSTDTQYF.